Each of the 15 T cell receptor beta chains below was sequenced from the same sample in a study of blood T cells in healthy people across ages. Primed by a sample-barcoded 5' primer and a J-beta primer mix, a second PCR proceeded for about 6 to 12 cycles. TCRdb redid the calling of the 5' RACE reads with MiXCR, one entry per CDR3 protein. The sample yields about 290,000 distinct CDR3 sequences, 25% to 30% seen once. Sequenced input: blood. These receptors all stem from a woman between 70 and 85 years old in good health.

The chain recombines TRBV7-9 with TRBJ1-2, with 7 bases matching TRBD1. This CDR3 is built from 16 residues. V trimming: 6 bases; J trimming: 3 bases; junction bases outside the gene matches: 13. Germline V gene sequence: CDR1 SEHNR, CDR2 FQNEAQ (reference sequence). This CDR3 is CASSGGPRGLDYGYTF. Written as DNA, the CDR3 is TGTGCCAGCAGTGGAGGTCCCAGGGGGTTGGACTATGGCTACACCTTC.

The chain joins TRBV6-2 or TRBV6-3 to TRBJ2-5; 8 positions match TRBD1. The better agreement between TRBJ2-7 and the DNA end casts doubt on the J call. This CDR3 is 16 amino acids long. The V gene's germline CDR1 is MNHEY and CDR2 SVGEGT. The CDR3 coding sequence is TGTGCCAGCAGTTATGATCCAGGGGGCAATTACTACGAGCAGTACTTC. Its protein product is CASSYDPGGNYYEQYF.

This clonotype was counted between two and nine times. The chain links TRBV3-1 to TRBJ2-6; 7 nucleotides line up with TRBD2. The CDR3 runs to 15 residues. Germline-derived CDR1 and CDR2 are LGHDT and YNNKEL (reference sequence). V lost 8 bases to trimming and J lost 0 bases; unmatched junction nucleotides: 4. This CDR3 reads CASRGDSSGANVLTF. CDR3 DNA: TGTGCCAGCCGGGGGGATTCCTCTGGGGCCAACGTCCTGACTTTC.

This clonotype has more than one count but fewer than ten. The CDR3, as DNA: TGTGCCAGCAGCGTAATGAGCGGGCCCCAAGAGACCCAGTACTTC. Its protein product is CASSVMSGPQETQYF. This chain links TRBV9 with TRBJ2-5; D perhaps matches TRBD2 (6 bases). Looked up from germline, CDR1 is SGDLS and CDR2 is YYNGEE. This CDR3 comprises 15 residues. V gave up 1 base and J gave up 1 base, with 11 bases separating them.

This clonotype was seen more than once but under ten times. The chain has TRBV6-1 and TRBJ2-2, with 9 bases aligning to TRBD2. Germline V lookup: CDR1 MNHNS, CDR2 SASEGT. The CDR3 is 18 residues long. J was trimmed by 8 bases and V by 2 bases; bases with no gene match: 15. The CDR3 nucleotides are TGTGCCAGCAGTGAACGAGGAAGCGGGAGGCCCAAAACGGGGGAGCTGTTTTTT. Translated: CASSERGSGRPKTGELFF.

The chain joins TRBV11-2 to TRBJ1-2; D remains ambiguous. Looked up from germline, CDR1 is SGHAT and CDR2 is FQNNGV. V was shortened by 0 bases and J by 3 bases, with 5 bases between the two germline ends. The CDR3 is 13 amino acids. CDR3 protein: CASSLDSYYGYTF. The CDR3 DNA sequence: TGTGCCAGCAGCTTAGACAGCTACTATGGCTACACCTTC. The entire variable domain, with the rest obtained from reference TRBV11-2 and TRBJ1-2, is as follows: EAGVAQSPRYKIIEKRQSVAFWCNPISGHATLYWYQQILGQGPKLLIQFQNNGVVDDSQLPKDRFSAERLKGVDSTLKIQPAKLEDSAVYLCASSLDSYYGYTFGSGTRLTVV.

V and J are TRBV4-1 and TRBJ2-3; 14 positions match TRBD2. This CDR3 region has 17 residues. Germline-derived CDR1 and CDR2 are MGHRA and YSYEKL. The junction had 2 bases not matched to a gene; V was cut back by 0 bases and J by 3 bases. The CDR3 reads CASSQEGTSGGTDTQYF. The CDR3 bases are TGCGCCAGCAGCCAAGAAGGGACTAGCGGGGGAACAGATACGCAGTATTTT.

The CDR3 nucleotides read TGTGCCACCAGTGATTTCGTCTCTAGCGGGCTAGAGACCCAGTACTTC. Translated: CATSDFVSSGLETQYF. The chain links TRBV24-1 to TRBJ2-5; 8 nucleotides match TRBD2. From germline, CDR1 is KGHDR and CDR2 SFDVKD. Trimming removed 1 base from V and 4 bases from J; junction bases left unmatched: 7. The CDR3 totals 16 residues.

This clonotype was observed a few times. V gene TRBV20-1 combines with J gene TRBJ2-5, with 12 bases aligning to TRBD2. This CDR3 region has 15 residues. Germline V gene data show CDR1 as DFQATT and CDR2 as SNEGSKA (reference sequence). Losses at the gene ends were 6 bases for V and 3 bases for J; bases not matched to a gene: 8. The DNA for the CDR3 is TGCAGTGCAGAGAGCGGACTAGCGGGAAAAGAGACCCAGTACTTC. The encoded protein is CSAESGLAGKETQYF.

The genes are TRBV20-1 and TRBJ1-5; 12 nucleotides match TRBD1. The junction had 8 bases not matched to a gene; V was cut back by 0 bases and J by 2 bases. The CDR3 runs 18 residues. Germline V lookup: CDR1 DFQATT, CDR2 SNEGSKA (reference sequence). The CDR3 DNA reads TGCAGTGCTAGAGATCGGGACAGGGGGCTAGTCGGCAATCAGCCCCAGCATTTT. The encoded protein is CSARDRDRGLVGNQPQHF.

The rearrangement joins TRBV11-2 to TRBJ2-5; 10 positions agree with TRBD2. The DNA end lines up better with TRBJ2-7; the J call may be wrong. CDR1 and CDR2 from the germline V gene are SGHAT and FQNNGV. The CDR3 sequence is 14 residues long. The CDR3 DNA is TGTGCCAGCATCATAGCGGGAGGCCCCTACGAGCAGTACTTC. Translating it yields CASIIAGGPYEQYF.

Only a few counts were recorded for this clonotype. CDR3 bases: TGTGCCAGCTCATCCTCCCGGGGGTCCTACGAGCAGTACTTC. It encodes CASSSSRGSYEQYF. V and J are TRBV18 and TRBJ2-7, with a tentative D call TRBD2 (6 bases). This CDR3 comprises 14 residues. The V gene lost 5 bases and the J gene lost 1 base, with 12 bases spanning the gap. CDR1 KGHSH and CDR2 LQKENI come from the germline V gene.

This clonotype has just a few counts. The chain joins TRBV5-5 to TRBJ2-5; 10 nucleotides agree with TRBD2. Germline V lookup: CDR1 SGHKS, CDR2 YYEKEE (reference sequence). V shed 2 bases, J shed 9 bases, and the junction held 4 bases outside the gene matches. CDR3 length: 13 residues. The CDR3 DNA follows: TGTGCCAGCAGCTTTGGACTAGCGGAGTCCCAGTACTTC. This codes for CASSFGLAESQYF.

This clonotype was counted between two and nine times. The chain combines TRBV9 with TRBJ2-1, with 13 positions matching TRBD2. The germline V gene has CDR1 SGDLS and CDR2 YYNGEE. The CDR3 extends over 15 amino acids. With V trimmed by 0 bases and J by 10 bases, 4 bases remained unmatched. In DNA, the CDR3 is TGTGCCAGCAGCGTAGATACTAGCGGGAGGGGAGAGCAGTTCTTC. Its translation is CASSVDTSGRGEQFF. Complete variable domain (other parts from reference TRBV9 and TRBJ2-1): DSGVTQTPKHLITATGQRVTLRCSPRSGDLSVYWYQQSLDQGLQFLIQYYNGEERAKGNILERFSAQQFPDLHSELNLSSLELGDSALYFCASSVDTSGRGEQFFGPGTRLTVL.

For this clonotype: At one of its ends the junction is not consistent with the germline gene, which may arise from a read error. J is TRBJ2-5 and V is TRBV7-2; TRBD1 is a possible D gene (5 bases). Germline V gives CDR1 SGHTA, CDR2 FQGNSA. The CDR3 has 15 residues. As DNA, the CDR3 is TGTGCCGGCAGCTTAAGGGGCCAGGGTTTGCAGACCCAGTACTTC. Translating it yields CAGSLRGQGLQTQYF.